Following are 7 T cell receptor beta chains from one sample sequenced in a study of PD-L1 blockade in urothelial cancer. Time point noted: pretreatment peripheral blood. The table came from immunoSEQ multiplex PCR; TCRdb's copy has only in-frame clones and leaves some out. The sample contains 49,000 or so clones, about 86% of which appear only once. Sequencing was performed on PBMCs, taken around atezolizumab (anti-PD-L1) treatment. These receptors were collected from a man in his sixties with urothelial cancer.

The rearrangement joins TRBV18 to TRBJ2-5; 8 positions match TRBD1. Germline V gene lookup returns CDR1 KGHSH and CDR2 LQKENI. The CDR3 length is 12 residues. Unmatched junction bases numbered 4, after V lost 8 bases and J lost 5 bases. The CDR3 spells CASTTGVETQYF. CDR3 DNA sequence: TGTGCCAGCACGACAGGGGTGGAGACCCAGTACTTC.

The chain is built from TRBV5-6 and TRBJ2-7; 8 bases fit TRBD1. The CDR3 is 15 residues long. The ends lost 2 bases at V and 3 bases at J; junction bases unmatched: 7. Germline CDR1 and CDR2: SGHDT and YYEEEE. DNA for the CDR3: TGTGCCAGCAGCTTCCTCGTGGACAGGGTCTACGAGCAGTACTTC. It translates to CASSFLVDRVYEQYF.

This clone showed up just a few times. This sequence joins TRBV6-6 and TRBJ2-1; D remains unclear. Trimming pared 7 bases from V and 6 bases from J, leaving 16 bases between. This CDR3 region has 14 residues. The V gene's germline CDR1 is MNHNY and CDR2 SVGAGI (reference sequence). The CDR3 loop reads CASILSAGFNEQFF. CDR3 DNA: TGTGCCAGCATCCTCTCGGCCGGGTTCAATGAGCAGTTCTTC.

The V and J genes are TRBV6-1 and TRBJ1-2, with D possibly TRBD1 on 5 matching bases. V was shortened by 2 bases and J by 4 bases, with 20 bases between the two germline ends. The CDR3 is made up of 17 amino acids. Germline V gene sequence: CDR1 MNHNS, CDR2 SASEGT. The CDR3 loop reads CASSEFIGGEDGYGYTF. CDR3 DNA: TGTGCCAGCAGTGAATTTATTGGGGGGGAAGATGGCTATGGCTACACCTTC.

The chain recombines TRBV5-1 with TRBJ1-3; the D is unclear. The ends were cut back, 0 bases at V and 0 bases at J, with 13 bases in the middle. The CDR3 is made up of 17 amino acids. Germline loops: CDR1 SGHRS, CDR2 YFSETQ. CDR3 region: CASSLAFTGSSGNTIYF. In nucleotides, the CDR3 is TGCGCCAGCAGCTTGGCCTTTACCGGTAGCTCTGGAAACACCATATATTTT. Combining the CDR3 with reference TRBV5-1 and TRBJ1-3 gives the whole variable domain KAGVTQTPRYLIKTRGQQVTLSCSPISGHRSVSWYQQTPGQGLQFLFEYFSETQRNKGNFPGRFSGRQFSNSRSEMNVSTLELGDSALYLCASSLAFTGSSGNTIYFGEGSWLTVV.

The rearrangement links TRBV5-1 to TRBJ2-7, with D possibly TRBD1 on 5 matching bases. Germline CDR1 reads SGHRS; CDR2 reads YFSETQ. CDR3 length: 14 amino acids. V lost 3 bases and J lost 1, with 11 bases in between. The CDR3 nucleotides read TGCGCCAGCAGCTCCACAGGAAATTCCTACGAGCAGTACTTC. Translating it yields CASSSTGNSYEQYF. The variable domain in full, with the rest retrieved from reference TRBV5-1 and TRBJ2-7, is KAGVTQTPRYLIKTRGQQVTLSCSPISGHRSVSWYQQTPGQGLQFLFEYFSETQRNKGNFPGRFSGRQFSNSRSEMNVSTLELGDSALYLCASSSTGNSYEQYFGPGTRLTVT.

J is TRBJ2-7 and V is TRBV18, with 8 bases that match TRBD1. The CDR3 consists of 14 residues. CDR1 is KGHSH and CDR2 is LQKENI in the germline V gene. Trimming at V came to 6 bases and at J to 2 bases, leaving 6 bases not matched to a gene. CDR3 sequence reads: CASSPGQETYEQYF. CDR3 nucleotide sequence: TGTGCCAGCTCCCCGGGACAGGAGACCTACGAGCAGTACTTC. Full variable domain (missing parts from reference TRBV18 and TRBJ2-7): NAGVMQNPRHLVRRRGQEARLRCSPMKGHSHVYWYRQLPEEGLKFMVYLQKENIIDESGMPKERFSAEFPKEGPSILRIQQVVRGDSAAYFCASSPGQETYEQYFGPGTRLTVT.